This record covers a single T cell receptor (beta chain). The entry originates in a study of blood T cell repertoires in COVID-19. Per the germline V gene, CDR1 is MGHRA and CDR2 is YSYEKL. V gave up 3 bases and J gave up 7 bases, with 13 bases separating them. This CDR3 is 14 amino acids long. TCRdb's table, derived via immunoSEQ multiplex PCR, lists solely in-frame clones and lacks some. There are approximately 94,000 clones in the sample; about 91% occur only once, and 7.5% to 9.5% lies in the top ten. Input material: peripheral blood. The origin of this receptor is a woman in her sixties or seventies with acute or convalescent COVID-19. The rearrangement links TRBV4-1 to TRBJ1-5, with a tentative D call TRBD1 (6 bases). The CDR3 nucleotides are TGCGCCAGCAGCCATGGGGGCACGGGGCAGCCCCAGCATTTT. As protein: CASSHGGTGQPQHF.